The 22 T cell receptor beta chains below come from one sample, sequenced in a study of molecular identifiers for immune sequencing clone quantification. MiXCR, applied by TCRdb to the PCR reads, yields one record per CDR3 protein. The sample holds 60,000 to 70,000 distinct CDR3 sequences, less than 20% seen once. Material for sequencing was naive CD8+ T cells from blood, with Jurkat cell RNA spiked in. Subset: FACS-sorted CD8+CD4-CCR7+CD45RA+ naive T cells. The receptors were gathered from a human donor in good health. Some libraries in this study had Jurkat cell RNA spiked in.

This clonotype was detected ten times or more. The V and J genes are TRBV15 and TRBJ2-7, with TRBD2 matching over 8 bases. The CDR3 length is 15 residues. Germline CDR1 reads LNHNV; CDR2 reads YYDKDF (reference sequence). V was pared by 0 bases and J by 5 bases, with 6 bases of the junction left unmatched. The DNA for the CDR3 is TGTGCCACCAGCAGAGATACGCGGGAGGAGCACGAGCAGTACTTC. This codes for CATSRDTREEHEQYF.

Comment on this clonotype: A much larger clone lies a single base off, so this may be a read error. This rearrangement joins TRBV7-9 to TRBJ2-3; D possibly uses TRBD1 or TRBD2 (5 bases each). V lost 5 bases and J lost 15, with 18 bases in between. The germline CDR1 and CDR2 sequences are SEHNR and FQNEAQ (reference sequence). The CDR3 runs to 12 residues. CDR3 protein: CASSGVERGRYF. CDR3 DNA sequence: TGTGCCAGCAGCGGAGTTGAAAGGGGACGATATTTT.

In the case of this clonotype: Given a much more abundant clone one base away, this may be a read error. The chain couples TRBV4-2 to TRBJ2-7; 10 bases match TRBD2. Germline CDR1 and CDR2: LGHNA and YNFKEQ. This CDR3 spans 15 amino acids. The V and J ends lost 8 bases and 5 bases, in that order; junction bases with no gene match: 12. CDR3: CASGPLSSGSDEQYF. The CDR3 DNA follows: TGTGCCAGCGGCCCCTTGTCTAGCGGGAGCGACGAGCAGTACTTC.

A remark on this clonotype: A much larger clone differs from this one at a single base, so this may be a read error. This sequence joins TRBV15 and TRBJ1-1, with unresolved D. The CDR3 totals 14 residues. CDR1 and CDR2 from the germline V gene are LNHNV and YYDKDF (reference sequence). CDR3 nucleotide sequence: TGTGCCACCAGCCCTAATAGGGTGGGTACTGAAGTTTTCTTT. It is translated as CATSPNRVGTEVFF.

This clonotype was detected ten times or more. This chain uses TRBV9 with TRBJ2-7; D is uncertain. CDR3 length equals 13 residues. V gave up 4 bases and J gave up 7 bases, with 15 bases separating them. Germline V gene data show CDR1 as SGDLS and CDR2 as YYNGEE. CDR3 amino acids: CASSPPSGPEQYF. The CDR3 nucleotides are TGTGCCAGCAGCCCCCCATCCGGGCCTGAGCAGTACTTC.

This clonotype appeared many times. CDR3 loop: CASSLTARSNQPQHF. DNA of the CDR3: TGTGCCAGCAGCTTAACTGCGAGGAGCAATCAGCCCCAGCATTTT. This sequence joins TRBV7-6 and TRBJ1-5, with D unresolved. The CDR3 sequence is 15 residues long. Germline CDR1 SGHVS, CDR2 FNYEAQ. V was pared by 2 bases and J by 1 base, with 9 bases between.

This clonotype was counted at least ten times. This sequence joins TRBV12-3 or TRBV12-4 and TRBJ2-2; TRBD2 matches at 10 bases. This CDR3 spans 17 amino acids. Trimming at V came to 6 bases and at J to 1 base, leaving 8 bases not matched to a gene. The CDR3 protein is CASSQTGLAENTGELFF. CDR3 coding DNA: TGTGCCAGCAGCCAGACCGGACTAGCGGAGAACACCGGGGAGCTGTTTTTT.

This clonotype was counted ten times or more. CDR3 in amino acids: CASIRGTDSYEQYF. CDR3 sequence (DNA): TGCGCCAGCATCCGCGGGACGGACTCGTACGAGCAGTACTTC. The chain recombines TRBV10-2 with TRBJ2-7; D perhaps matches TRBD2 (6 bases). This CDR3 region has 14 residues. CDR1 is WSHSY and CDR2 is SAAADI in the germline V gene. Trimming stripped 7 bases from V and 4 bases from J, with 17 bases between.

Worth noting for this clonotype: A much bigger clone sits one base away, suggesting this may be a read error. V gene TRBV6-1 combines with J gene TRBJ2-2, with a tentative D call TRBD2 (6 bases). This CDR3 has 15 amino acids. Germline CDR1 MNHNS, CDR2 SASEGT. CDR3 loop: CASKWAGPNTGGLFF. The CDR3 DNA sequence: TGTGCCAGCAAATGGGCGGGTCCCAACACCGGGGGGCTGTTTTTT.

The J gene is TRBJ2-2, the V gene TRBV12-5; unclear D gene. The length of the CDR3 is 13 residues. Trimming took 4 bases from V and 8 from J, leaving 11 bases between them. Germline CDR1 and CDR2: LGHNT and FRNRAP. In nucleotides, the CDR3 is TGTGCTAGTGGTTACGATGTGGCGGGGGAGCTGTTTTTT. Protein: CASGYDVAGELFF.

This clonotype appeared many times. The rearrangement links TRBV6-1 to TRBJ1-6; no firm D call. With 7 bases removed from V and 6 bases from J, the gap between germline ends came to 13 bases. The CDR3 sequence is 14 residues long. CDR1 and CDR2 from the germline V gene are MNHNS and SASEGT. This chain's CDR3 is CASTKDLFNSPLHF. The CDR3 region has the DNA TGTGCCAGCACCAAGGACCTTTTTAATTCACCCCTCCACTTT.

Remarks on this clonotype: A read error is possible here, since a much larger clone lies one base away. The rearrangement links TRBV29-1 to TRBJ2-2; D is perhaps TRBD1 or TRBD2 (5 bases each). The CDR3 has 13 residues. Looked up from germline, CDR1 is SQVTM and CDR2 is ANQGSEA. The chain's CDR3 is CSVGDENAGELFF. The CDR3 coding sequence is TGCAGCGTTGGGGACGAGAACGCCGGGGAGCTGTTTTTT.

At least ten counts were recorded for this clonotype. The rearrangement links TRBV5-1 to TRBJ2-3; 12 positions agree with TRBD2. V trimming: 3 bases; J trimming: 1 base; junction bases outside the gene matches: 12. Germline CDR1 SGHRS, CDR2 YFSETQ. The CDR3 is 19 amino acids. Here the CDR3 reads CASSSLTSGRGYGTDTQYF. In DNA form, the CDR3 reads TGCGCCAGCAGCTCGCTGACTAGCGGGAGAGGTTATGGCACAGATACGCAGTATTTT.

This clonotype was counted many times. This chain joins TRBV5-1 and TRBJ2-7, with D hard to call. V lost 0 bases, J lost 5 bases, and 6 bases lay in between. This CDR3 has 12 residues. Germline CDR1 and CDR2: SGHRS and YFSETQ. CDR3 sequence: CASSLGRDEQYF. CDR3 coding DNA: TGCGCCAGCAGCTTGGGGCGCGACGAGCAGTACTTC.

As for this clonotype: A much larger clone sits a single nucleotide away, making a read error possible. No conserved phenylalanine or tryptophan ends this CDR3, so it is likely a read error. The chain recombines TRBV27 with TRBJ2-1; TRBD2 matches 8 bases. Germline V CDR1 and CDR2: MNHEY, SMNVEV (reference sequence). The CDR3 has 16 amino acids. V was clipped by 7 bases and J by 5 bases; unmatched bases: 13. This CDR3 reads CASKLWSAGAHNEQFI. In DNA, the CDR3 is TGTGCCAGCAAACTTTGGTCAGCGGGAGCCCACAATGAGCAGTTCATC.

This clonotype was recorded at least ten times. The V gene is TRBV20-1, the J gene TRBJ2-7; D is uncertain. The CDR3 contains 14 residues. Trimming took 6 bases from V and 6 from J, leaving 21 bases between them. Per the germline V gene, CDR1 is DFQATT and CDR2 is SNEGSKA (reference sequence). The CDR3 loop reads CSACNSELPCEQYF. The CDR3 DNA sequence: TGCAGTGCCTGCAACAGTGAACTTCCTTGCGAGCAGTACTTC.

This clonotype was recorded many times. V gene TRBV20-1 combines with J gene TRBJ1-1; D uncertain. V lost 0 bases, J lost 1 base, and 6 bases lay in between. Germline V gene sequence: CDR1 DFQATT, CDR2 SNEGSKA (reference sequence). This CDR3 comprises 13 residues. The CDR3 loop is CSARDRKNTEAFF. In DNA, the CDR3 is TGCAGTGCTAGAGATCGCAAGAACACTGAAGCTTTCTTT.

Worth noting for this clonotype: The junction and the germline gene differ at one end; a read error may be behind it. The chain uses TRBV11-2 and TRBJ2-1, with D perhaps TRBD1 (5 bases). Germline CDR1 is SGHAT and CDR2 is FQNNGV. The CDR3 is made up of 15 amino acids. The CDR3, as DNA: TGTGCCAGCAGCCAAATTCCAGGGTTTTTGACTGAGGAGTTCTTC. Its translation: CASSQIPGFLTEEFF.

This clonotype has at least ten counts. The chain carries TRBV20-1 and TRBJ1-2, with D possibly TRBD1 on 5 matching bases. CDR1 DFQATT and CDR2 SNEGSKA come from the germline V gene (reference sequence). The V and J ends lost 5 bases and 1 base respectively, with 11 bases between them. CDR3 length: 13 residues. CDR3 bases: TGCAGTGCTCTTGACAGAGATAACTATGGCTACACCTTC. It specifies CSALDRDNYGYTF.

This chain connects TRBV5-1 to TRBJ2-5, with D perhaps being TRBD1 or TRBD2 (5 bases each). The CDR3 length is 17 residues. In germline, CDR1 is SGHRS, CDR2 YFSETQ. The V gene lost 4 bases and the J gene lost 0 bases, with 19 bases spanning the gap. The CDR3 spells CASSRGRPSSYQETQYF. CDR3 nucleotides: TGCGCCAGCAGCAGGGGACGACCGTCATCGTACCAAGAGACCCAGTACTTC.

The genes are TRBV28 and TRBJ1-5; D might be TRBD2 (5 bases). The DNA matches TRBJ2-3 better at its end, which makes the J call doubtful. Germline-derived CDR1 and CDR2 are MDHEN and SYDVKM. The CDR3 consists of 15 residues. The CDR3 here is CASSFRGVSNQPQYF. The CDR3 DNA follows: TGTGCCAGCAGTTTTCGGGGTGTTAGCAATCAGCCCCAGTATTTT.

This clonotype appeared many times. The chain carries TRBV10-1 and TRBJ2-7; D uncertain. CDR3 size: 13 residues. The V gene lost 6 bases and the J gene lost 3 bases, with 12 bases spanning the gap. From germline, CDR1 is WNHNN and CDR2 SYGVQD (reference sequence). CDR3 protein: CASRSDGDYEQYF. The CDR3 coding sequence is TGCGCCAGCAGATCGGACGGAGACTACGAGCAGTACTTC.